This TCR beta chain was sequenced for a study of OX40 agonist ivuxolimab in advanced cancers. Overall study context: Patients were dosed with the agonistic anti-OX40 (CD134) antibody ivuxolimab. Patients got intravenous ivuxolimab at 0.01 to 10 mg/kg every 2 weeks.

Between the trimmed V and J ends, which lost 6 bases and 0 bases, there was a span of 15 bases. Germline V gives CDR1 SGHRS, CDR2 YFSETQ. This CDR3 region has 16 residues. Here immunoSEQ multiplex PCR was the method, and the copy in TCRdb shows in-frame clones only, minus some. Altogether 77,000 or so clones are present, more than 75% being singletons, with the ten largest covering about 0.35%. The rearrangement uses TRBV5-1 and TRBJ2-2; D is possibly TRBD1 (7 bases). The sample in question was CD4+ or CD8+ T cells sorted from blood, obtained in a trial of the OX40 agonist ivuxolimab. This clonotype originated in an adult with an advanced solid tumor such as melanoma, head and neck, liver or kidney cancer. The DNA of the CDR3 is TGCGCCAGCACCAGGGGGGCGGACTCGAACACCGGGGAGCTGTTTTTT. Protein: CASTRGADSNTGELFF.